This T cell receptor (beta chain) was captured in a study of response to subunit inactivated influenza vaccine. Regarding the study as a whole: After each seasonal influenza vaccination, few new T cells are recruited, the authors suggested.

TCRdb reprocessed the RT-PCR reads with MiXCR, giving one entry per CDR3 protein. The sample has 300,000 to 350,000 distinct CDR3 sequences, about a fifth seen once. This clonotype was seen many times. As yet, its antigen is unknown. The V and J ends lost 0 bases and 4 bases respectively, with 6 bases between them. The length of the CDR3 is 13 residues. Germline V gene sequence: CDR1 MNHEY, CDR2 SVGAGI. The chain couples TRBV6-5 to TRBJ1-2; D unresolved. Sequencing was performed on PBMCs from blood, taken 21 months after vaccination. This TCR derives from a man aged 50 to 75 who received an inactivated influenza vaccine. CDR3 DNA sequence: TGTGCCAGCAGTTACTCAGGGTCCTATGGCTACACCTTC. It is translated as CASSYSGSYGYTF.